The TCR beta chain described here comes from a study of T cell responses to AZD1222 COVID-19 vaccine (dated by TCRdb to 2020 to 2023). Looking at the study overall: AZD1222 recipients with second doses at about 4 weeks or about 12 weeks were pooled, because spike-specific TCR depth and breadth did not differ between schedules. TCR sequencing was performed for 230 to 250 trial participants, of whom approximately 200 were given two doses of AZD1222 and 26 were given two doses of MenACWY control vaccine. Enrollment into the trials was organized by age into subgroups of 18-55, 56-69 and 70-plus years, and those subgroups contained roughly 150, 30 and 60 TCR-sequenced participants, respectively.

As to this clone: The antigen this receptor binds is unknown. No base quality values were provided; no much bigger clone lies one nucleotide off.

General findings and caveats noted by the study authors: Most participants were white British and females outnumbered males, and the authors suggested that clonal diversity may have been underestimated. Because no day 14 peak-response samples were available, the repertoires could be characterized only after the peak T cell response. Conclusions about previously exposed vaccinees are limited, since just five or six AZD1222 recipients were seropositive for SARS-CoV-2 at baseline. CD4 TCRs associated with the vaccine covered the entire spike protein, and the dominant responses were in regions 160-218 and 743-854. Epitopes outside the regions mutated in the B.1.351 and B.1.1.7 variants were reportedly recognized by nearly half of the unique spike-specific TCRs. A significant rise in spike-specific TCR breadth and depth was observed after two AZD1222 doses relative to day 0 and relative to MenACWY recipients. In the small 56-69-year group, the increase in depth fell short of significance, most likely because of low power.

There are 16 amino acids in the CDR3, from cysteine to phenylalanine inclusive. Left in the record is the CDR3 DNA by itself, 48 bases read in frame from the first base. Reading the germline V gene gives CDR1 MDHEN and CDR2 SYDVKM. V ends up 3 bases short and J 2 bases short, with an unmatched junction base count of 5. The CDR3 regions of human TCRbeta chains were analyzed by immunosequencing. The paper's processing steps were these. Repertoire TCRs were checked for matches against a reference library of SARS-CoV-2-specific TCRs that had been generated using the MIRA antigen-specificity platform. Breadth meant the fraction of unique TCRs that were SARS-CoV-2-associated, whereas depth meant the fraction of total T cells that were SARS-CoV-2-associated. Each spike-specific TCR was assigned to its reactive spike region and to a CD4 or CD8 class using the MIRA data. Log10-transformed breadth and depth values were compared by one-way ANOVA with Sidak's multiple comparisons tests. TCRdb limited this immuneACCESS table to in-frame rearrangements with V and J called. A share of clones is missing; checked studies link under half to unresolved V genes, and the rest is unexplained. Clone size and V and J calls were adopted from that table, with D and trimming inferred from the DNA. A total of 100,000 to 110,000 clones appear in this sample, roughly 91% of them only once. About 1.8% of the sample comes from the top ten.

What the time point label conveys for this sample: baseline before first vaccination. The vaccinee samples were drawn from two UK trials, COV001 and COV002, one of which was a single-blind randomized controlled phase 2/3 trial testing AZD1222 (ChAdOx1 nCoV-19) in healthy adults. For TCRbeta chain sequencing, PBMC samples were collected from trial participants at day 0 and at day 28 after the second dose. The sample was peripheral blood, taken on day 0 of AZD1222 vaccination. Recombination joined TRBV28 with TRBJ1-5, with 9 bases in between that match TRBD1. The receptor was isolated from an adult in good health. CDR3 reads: CASSFRQGVGNQPQHF. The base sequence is TGTGCCAGCAGTTTCCGACAGGGGGTCGGCAATCAGCCCCAGCATTTT.